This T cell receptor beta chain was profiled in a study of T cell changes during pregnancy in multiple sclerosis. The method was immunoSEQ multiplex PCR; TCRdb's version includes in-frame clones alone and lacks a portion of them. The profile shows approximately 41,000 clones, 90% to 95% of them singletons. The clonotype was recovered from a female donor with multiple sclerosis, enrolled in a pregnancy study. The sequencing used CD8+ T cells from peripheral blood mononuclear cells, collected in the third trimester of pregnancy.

CDR3 region: CASSLVGSSGAGTYNEQFF. CDR3 nucleotides: TGTGCCAGCAGCTTAGTGGGCTCTTCGGGAGCGGGGACATACAATGAGCAGTTCTTC. The genes are TRBV7-8 and TRBJ2-1, with D possibly being TRBD2 (7 bases). Germline V gene sequence: CDR1 SGHVS, CDR2 FQNEAQ. This CDR3 has 19 amino acids. Trimming removed 1 base at V and 4 bases at J, with 23 bases between.